This paragraph reports one T cell receptor beta chain. Profiling relied on immunoSEQ multiplex PCR, and the TCRdb table lists in-frame clones only, not all of them. This sample has more than 15,000 clones, with about two thirds found just once. The record originates from a study of PD-1 and CTLA-4 blockade in melanoma. The V segment lost 6 bases and the J segment 0 bases; nucleotides outside the gene matches: 5. CDR1 is MNHEY, CDR2 SMNVEV, per germline (reference sequence). This CDR3 has 14 amino acids. The receptor's source is a human donor with melanoma. The starting material was CD8+ T cells from peripheral blood, obtained from a patient given anti-PD-1 treatment. The chain couples TRBV27 to TRBJ2-7; 7 bases fit TRBD2. The CDR3 DNA sequence: TGTGCCAGCAGCCGGGGGGAGACCTCCTACGAGCAGTACTTC. Its protein is CASSRGETSYEQYF.